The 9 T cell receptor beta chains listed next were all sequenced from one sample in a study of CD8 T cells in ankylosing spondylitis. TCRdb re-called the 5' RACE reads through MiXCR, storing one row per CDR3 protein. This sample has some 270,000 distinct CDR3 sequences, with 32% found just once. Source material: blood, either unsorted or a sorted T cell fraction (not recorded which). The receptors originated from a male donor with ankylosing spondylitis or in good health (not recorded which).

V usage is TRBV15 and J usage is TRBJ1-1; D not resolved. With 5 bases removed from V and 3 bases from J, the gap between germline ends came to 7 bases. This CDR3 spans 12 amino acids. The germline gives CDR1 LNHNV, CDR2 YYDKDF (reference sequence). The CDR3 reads CATSRWYTEAFF. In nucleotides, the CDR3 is TGTGCCACCAGCCGATGGTACACTGAAGCTTTCTTT.

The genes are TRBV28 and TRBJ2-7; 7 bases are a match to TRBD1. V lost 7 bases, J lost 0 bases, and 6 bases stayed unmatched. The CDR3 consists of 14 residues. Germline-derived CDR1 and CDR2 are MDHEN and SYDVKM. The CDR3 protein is CASMGDSFSYEQYF. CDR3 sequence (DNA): TGTGCCAGCATGGGGGACAGCTTCTCCTACGAGCAGTACTTC.

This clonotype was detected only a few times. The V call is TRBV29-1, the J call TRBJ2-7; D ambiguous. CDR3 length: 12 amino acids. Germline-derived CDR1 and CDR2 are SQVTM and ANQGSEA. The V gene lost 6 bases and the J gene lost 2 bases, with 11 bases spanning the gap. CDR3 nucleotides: TGCAGCGTAGTGACGGAGACCTACGAGCAGTACTTC. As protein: CSVVTETYEQYF.

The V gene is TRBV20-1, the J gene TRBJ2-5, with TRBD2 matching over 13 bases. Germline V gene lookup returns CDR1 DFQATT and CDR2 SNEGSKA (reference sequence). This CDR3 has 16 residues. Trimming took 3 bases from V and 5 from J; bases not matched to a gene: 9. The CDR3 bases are TGCAGTGCTAGGGGACTAGCGGGGCCGCCTGGGGAGACCCAGTACTTC. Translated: CSARGLAGPPGETQYF.

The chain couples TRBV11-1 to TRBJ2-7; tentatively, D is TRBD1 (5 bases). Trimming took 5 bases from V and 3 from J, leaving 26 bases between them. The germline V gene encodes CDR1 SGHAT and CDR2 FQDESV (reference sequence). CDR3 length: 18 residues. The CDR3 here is CASSQSYINSRVRYEQYF. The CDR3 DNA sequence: TGTGCCAGCAGCCAGTCCTATATTAACAGCAGGGTACGCTACGAGCAGTACTTC.

This CDR3 is CASSQDRLAGSEQFF. The CDR3 DNA sequence: TGTGCCAGCAGCCAAGATAGGCTAGCGGGCTCTGAGCAGTTCTTC. The chain employs TRBV3-1 and TRBJ2-1; 8 bases are a match to TRBD2. This CDR3 is 15 amino acids long. V lost 0 bases to trimming and J lost 9 bases; unmatched junction nucleotides: 7. CDR1 LGHDT and CDR2 YNNKEL come from the germline V gene (reference sequence).

In nucleotides, the CDR3 is TGTGCCAGCAACTGGAGGGAAACGGATGGGTTGAACACTGAAGCTTTCTTT. Translated: CASNWRETDGLNTEAFF. The chain carries TRBV12-3 or TRBV12-4 and TRBJ1-1; no reliable D call. This CDR3 comprises 17 residues. V gave up 7 bases and J gave up 0 bases, with 21 bases separating them.

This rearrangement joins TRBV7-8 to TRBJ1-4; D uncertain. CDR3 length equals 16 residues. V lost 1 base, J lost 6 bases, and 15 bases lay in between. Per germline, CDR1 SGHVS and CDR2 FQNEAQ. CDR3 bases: TGTGCCAGCAGCTTAGGGTATTCGTTGCTGGATGAAAAACTGTTTTTT. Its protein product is CASSLGYSLLDEKLFF.

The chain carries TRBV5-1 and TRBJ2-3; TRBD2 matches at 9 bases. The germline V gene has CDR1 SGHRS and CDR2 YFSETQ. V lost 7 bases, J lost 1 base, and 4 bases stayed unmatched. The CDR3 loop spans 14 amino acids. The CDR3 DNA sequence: TGCGCCAGCGGAGGCGGGGGGGGCACAGATACGCAGTATTTT. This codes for CASGGGGGTDTQYF.